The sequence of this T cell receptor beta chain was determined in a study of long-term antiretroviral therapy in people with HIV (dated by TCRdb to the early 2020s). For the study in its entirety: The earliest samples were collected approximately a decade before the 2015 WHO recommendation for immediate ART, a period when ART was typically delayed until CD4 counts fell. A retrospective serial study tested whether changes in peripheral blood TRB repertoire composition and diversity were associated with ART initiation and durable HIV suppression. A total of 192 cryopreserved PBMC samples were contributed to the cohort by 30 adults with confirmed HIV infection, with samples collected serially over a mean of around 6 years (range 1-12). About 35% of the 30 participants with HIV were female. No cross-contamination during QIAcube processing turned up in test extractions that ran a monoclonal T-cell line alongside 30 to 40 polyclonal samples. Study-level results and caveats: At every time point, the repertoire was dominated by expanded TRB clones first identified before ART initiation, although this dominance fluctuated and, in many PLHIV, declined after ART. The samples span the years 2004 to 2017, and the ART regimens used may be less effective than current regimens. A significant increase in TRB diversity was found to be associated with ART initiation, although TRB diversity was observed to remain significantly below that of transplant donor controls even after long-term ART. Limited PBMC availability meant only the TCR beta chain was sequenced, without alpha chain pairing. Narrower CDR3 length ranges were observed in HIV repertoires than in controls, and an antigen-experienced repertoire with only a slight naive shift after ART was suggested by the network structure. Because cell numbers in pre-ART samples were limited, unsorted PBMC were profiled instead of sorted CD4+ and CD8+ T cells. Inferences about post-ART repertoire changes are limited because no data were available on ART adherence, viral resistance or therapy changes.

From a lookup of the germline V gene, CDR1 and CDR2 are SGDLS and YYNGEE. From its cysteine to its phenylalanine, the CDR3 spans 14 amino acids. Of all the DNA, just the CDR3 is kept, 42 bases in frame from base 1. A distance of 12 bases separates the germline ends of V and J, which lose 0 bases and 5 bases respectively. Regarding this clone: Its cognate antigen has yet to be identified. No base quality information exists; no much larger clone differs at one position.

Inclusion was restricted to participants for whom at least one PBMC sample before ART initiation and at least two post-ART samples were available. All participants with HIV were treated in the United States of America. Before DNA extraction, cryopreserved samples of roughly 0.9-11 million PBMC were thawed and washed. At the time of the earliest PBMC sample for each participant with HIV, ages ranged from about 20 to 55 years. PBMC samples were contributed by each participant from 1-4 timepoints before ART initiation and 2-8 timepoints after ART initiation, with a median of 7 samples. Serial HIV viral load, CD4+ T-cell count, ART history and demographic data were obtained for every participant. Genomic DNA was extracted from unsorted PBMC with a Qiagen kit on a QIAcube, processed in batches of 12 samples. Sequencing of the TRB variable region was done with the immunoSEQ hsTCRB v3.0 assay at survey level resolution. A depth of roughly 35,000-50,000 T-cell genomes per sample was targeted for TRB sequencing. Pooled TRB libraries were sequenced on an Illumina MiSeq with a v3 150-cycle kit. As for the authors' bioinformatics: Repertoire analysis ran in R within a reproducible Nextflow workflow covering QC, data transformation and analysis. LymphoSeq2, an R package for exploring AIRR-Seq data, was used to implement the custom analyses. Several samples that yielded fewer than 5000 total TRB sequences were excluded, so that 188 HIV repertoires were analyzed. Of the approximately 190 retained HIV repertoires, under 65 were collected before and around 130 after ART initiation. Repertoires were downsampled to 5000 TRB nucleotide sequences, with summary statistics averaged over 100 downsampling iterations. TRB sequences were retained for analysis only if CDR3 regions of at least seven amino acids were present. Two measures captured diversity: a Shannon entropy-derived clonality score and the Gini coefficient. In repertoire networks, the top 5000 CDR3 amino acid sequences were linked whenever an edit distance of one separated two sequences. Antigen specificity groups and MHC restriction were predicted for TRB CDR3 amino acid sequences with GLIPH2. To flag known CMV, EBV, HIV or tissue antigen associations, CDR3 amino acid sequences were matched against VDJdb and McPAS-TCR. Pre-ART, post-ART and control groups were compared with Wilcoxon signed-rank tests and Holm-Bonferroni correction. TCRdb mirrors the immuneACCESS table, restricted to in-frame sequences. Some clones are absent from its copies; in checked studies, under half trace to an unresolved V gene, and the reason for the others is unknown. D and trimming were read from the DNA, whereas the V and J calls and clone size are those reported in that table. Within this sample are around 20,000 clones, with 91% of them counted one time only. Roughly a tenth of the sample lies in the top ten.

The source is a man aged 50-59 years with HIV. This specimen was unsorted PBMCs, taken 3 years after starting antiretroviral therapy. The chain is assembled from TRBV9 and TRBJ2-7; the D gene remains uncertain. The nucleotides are TGTGCCAGCAGCGTAGCTCTAGTCAGCGACGAGCAGTACTTC. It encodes CASSVALVSDEQYF.